This TCR beta chain was documented in a study of lymphopenia after photon versus proton radiotherapy. The protocol was immunoSEQ multiplex PCR, while the TCRdb copy is restricted to in-frame clones and leaves out a portion. Among around 28,000 clones listed, over 75% were seen once. About this clone itself: The antigen is not known.

CDR1 is SGHKS and CDR2 is YYEKEE in the germline V gene (reference sequence). Germline trimming cut 4 bases from V and 7 bases from J; bases unmatched to any gene: 14. CDR3 length: 17 residues. General study points: Better survival with proton therapy was suggested as possible, not demonstrated. Photon-treated patients lost naive T cells and TCR diversity; proton-treated stayed stable. Post-nadir TCR diversity decline inversely tracked overall survival among those who died. Oligoclonal CD8+ Temra expansion after nadir drove photon patients' diversity drop.

The material sequenced was peripheral blood, taken from a patient treated with photon-based radiotherapy. The rearrangement links TRBV5-5 to TRBJ1-5; 10 bases are a match to TRBD1. This sequence was found in a man aged 50-60 years with gastric cancer. The CDR3 is CASSRSGTGAAGQPQHF. In DNA form, the CDR3 reads TGTGCCAGCAGCCGATCCGGGACAGGGGCCGCGGGGCAGCCCCAGCATTTT.